This T cell receptor beta chain was sequenced in a study of blood T cell repertoires in COVID-19. On the study more broadly: Researchers got acute and convalescent COVID-19 samples from the United States, Italy and Spain. PBMCs, B-cell-depleted T cells, or T cells provided the cDNA or gDNA that made up the material.

This CDR3 region has 12 residues. The germline gives CDR1 LGHDT, CDR2 YNNKEL (reference sequence). Trimming shortened V by 1 base and J by 9 bases, and 10 bases separated the two germline ends. Clones were read by immunoSEQ multiplex PCR, and TCRdb kept only the in-frame ones, dropping some. The sample includes approximately 160,000 clones, 75% to 85% of them seen just once. Sample: peripheral blood. This clonotype originated in a woman in her 50s in a cohort sampled during active or convalescent COVID-19. The chain recombines TRBV3-1 (or the pseudogene TRBV3-2) with TRBJ2-7, with a weak D call TRBD1 (5 bases). The CDR3 region has the DNA TGTGCCAGCAGCCAAGCTCGGCAGGGGCAGTACTTC. This gives the protein CASSQARQGQYF.